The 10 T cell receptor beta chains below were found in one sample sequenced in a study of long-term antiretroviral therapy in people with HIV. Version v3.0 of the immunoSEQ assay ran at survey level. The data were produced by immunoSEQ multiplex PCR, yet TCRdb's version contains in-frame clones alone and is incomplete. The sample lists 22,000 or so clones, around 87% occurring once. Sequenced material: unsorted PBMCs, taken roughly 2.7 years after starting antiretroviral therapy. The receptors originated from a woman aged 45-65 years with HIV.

The CDR3 sequence is CASSAPGSSYNEQFF. The DNA for the CDR3 is TGTGCCAGCAGCGCCCCCGGGAGCTCCTACAATGAGCAGTTCTTC. The genes are TRBV7-2 and TRBJ2-1, with D possibly matching TRBD2 (6 bases). Germline V gene sequence: CDR1 SGHTA, CDR2 FQGNSA. The CDR3 spans 15 residues. V lost 5 bases, J lost 0 bases, and 11 bases lay in between.

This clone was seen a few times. The CDR3 nucleotides read TGTGCCAGCAGCTTAGGGTGGGCGGGTGAGCAGTTCTTC. Translation: CASSLGWAGEQFF. This sequence joins TRBV7-6 and TRBJ2-1; tentative D call: TRBD2 (5 bases). Germline CDR1 reads SGHVS; CDR2 reads FNYEAQ. V lost 1 base to trimming and J lost 9 bases, with 10 bases between them. This CDR3 comprises 13 residues.

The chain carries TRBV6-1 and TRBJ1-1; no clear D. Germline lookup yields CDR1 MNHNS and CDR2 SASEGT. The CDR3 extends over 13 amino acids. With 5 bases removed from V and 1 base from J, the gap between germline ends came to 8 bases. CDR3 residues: CASSQSGNTEAFF. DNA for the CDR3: TGTGCCAGCAGTCAATCCGGGAACACTGAAGCTTTCTTT.

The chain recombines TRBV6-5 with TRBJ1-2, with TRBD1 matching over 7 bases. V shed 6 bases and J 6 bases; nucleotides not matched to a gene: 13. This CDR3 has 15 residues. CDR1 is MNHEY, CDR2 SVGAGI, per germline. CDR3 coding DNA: TGTGCCAGCAGCCTACAGGGGACAATTGGCGATGGCTACACCTTC. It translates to CASSLQGTIGDGYTF.

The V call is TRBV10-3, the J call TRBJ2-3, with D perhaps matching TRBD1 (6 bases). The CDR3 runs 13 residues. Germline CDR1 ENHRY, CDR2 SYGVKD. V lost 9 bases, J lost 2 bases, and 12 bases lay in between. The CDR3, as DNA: TGTGCCATTGCAGGGGACCCCACAGATACGCAGTATTTT. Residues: CAIAGDPTDTQYF.

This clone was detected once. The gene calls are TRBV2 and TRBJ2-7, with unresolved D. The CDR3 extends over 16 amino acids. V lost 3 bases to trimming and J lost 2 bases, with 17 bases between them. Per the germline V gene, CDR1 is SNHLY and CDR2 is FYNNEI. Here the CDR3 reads CASSEGAFPLTYEQYF. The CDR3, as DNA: TGTGCCAGCAGTGAGGGCGCGTTCCCACTCACCTACGAGCAGTACTTC.

The CDR3 nucleotides are TGCGCCAGCAGGGCCGGGACAGCCACCTACGAGCAGTACTTC. Translating it yields CASRAGTATYEQYF. The chain combines TRBV5-1 with TRBJ2-7; 7 bases map to TRBD1. V lost 5 bases to trimming and J lost 2 bases; unmatched junction nucleotides: 7. The V gene's germline CDR1 is SGHRS and CDR2 YFSETQ. The CDR3 is 14 residues long.

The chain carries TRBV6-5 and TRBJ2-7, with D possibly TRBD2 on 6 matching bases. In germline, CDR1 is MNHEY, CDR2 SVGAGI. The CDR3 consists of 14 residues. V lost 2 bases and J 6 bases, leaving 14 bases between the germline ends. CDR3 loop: CASSYRRVEGEQYF. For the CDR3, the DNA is TGTGCCAGCAGTTACCGGCGGGTGGAGGGCGAGCAGTACTTC.

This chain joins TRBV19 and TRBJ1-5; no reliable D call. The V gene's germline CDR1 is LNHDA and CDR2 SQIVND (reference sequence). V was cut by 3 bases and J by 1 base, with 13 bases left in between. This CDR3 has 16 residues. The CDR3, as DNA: TGTGCCAGTAGTATTGGTTGGCAGGTCAGCAATCAGCCCCAGCATTTT. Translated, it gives CASSIGWQVSNQPQHF.

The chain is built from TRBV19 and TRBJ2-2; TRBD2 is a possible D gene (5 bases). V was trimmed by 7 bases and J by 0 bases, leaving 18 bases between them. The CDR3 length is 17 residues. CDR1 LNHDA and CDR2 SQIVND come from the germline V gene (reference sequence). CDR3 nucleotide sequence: TGTGCCAGTAACAAATACCGGGGTCAATCGAACACCGGGGAGCTGTTTTTT. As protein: CASNKYRGQSNTGELFF.